These 25 T cell receptor beta chains came from one sample sequenced in a study of blood T cell repertoires in COVID-19. Using immunoSEQ multiplex PCR, the repertoire was profiled, and TCRdb retains in-frame clones only, with some absent. Counted here are 250,000 to 300,000 clones, about nine tenths occurring once; the ten biggest clones make up 11%. The sequenced sample was peripheral blood. These receptors were obtained from a woman aged 25 to 39 with COVID-19, enrolled during active disease.

The sample holds one count of this clone. The CDR3 DNA reads TGTGCCAGCAGCACCCGGACAGGGGGCGAGCAGTACTTC. Translated, it gives CASSTRTGGEQYF. The chain combines TRBV21-1 with TRBJ2-7; TRBD1 was called by the table and not checked on the DNA. TRBV21-1 is labeled a pseudogene. The CDR3 has 13 residues.

J is TRBJ2-7 and V is TRBV7-9; a weak D match, TRBD1 (6 bases). V lost 3 bases and J lost 5, with 8 bases in between. The CDR3 totals 12 residues. Per germline, CDR1 SEHNR and CDR2 FQNEAQ (reference sequence). Here the CDR3 DNA reads TGTGCCAGCAGCTTTAAGGGGGACGAGCAGTACTTC. Residues: CASSFKGDEQYF.

The rearrangement joins TRBV19 to TRBJ2-1; 13 bases fit TRBD2. V gave up 9 bases and J gave up 8 bases; unmatched junction bases: 7. The germline V gene encodes CDR1 LNHDA and CDR2 SQIVND (reference sequence). The CDR3 contains 14 residues. The CDR3 nucleotides read TGTGCCAGCCGGACTAGCGGGGGTTGGTATGAGCAGTTCTTC. Its protein product is CASRTSGGWYEQFF.

V usage is TRBV7-8 and J usage is TRBJ2-2; possibly TRBD2 for D (7 bases). Germline V gives CDR1 SGHVS, CDR2 FQNEAQ. Trimming removed 5 bases from V and 6 bases from J, with 19 bases in between. CDR3 length: 16 amino acids. CDR3 protein: CASSPRGRGSAGELFF. CDR3 in DNA: TGTGCCAGCAGCCCTCGTGGGAGGGGGAGTGCCGGGGAGCTGTTTTTT.

The gene calls are TRBV7-8 and TRBJ1-2; 8 bases align to TRBD1. V was clipped by 6 bases and J by 4 bases; unmatched bases: 7. The length of the CDR3 is 14 residues. The V gene's germline CDR1 is SGHVS and CDR2 FQNEAQ. CDR3 amino acids: CASSLDREGYGYTF. For the CDR3, the DNA is TGTGCCAGCAGTCTGGACAGGGAGGGCTATGGCTACACCTTC.

V and J are TRBV18 and TRBJ1-5; 8 bases fit TRBD1. The CDR3 has 15 amino acids. Germline V gene data show CDR1 as KGHSH and CDR2 as LQKENI. V shed 3 bases and J 2 bases; nucleotides not matched to a gene: 3. Here the CDR3 reads CASSPQGQGNQPQHF. The CDR3 DNA is TGTGCCAGCTCACCCCAGGGACAGGGCAATCAGCCCCAGCATTTT.

This clone is a singleton in its sample. The chain couples TRBV18 to TRBJ1-2, with TRBD1 matching over 7 bases. The V segment lost 3 bases and the J segment 8 bases; nucleotides outside the gene matches: 6. The CDR3 is 13 residues long. The germline V gene encodes CDR1 KGHSH and CDR2 LQKENI. The CDR3 DNA follows: TGTGCCAGCTCACCGCCGGAAGGGGGCGGCTACACCTTC. It yields the protein CASSPPEGGGYTF.

The chain joins TRBV27 to TRBJ2-1, with 7 bases lining up with TRBD2. CDR1 and CDR2 from the germline V gene are MNHEY and SMNVEV (reference sequence). The CDR3 is 15 residues long. The V gene end was trimmed by 3 bases and the J gene end by 6 bases; junction bases not matched to a gene: 8. Here the CDR3 reads CASSFLGGSGNEQFF. The CDR3 DNA reads TGTGCCAGCAGTTTCCTCGGGGGGTCGGGCAATGAGCAGTTCTTC.

The V call is TRBV6-5, the J call TRBJ2-2, with D unclear. Trimming shortened V by 1 base and J by 3 bases, and 9 bases separated the two germline ends. This CDR3 region has 15 residues. The V gene's germline CDR1 is MNHEY and CDR2 SVGAGI. The CDR3 reads CASSYLAPYTGELFF. CDR3 bases: TGTGCCAGCAGTTACTTAGCTCCTTACACCGGGGAGCTGTTTTTT.

V gene TRBV7-8 combines with J gene TRBJ1-6; tentatively, D is TRBD1 (6 bases). The CDR3 spans 16 residues. The V gene's germline CDR1 is SGHVS and CDR2 FQNEAQ. The V end lost 0 bases, the J end lost 7 bases, and 13 bases lay between the germline ends. The CDR3 reads CASSLAGRGYNSPLHF. Written as DNA, the CDR3 is TGTGCCAGCAGCTTAGCCGGCAGGGGATACAATTCACCCCTCCACTTT. Together with reference TRBV7-8 and TRBJ1-6, the CDR3 gives the full variable domain: GAGVSQSPRYKVAKRGQDVALRCDPISGHVSLFWYQQALGQGPEFLTYFQNEAQLDKSGLPSDRFFAERPEGSVSTLKIQRTQQEDSAVYLCASSLAGRGYNSPLHFGNGTRLTVT.

J is TRBJ2-7 and V is TRBV7-2; tentatively, D is TRBD1 (5 bases). Germline V gene sequence: CDR1 SGHTA, CDR2 FQGNSA. V dropped 6 bases and J dropped 2 bases, with 17 bases sitting between them. CDR3 length equals 15 residues. The CDR3 DNA follows: TGTGCCAGCAGTCCCGTAAGGGGTGTTCCCTACGAGCAGTACTTC. Residues: CASSPVRGVPYEQYF. Variable domain in full (rest from reference TRBV7-2 and TRBJ2-7): GAGVSQSPSNKVTEKGKDVELRCDPISGHTALYWYRQSLGQGLEFLIYFQGNSAPDKSGLPSDRFSAERTGGSVSTLTIQRTQQEDSAVYLCASSPVRGVPYEQYFGPGTRLTVT.

The rearrangement links TRBV30 to TRBJ1-1; TRBD1 aligns across 8 bases. Unmatched junction bases numbered 7, after V lost 4 bases and J lost 3 bases. CDR3 length: 14 amino acids. Germline V gene sequence: CDR1 GTSNPN, CDR2 SVGIG (reference sequence). In DNA form, the CDR3 reads TGTGCCTGGACCTATGTACAGGGGGACACTGAAGCTTTCTTT. Translating it yields CAWTYVQGDTEAFF.

The chain links TRBV9 to TRBJ1-2; 10 bases line up with TRBD1. Trimming cost V 6 bases and J 6 bases; bases outside gene matches: 11. Germline V CDR1 and CDR2: SGDLS, YYNGEE. The CDR3 length is 15 residues. CDR3 loop: CASNLAGTGAHGYTF. The CDR3 nucleotides are TGTGCCAGCAACCTGGCCGGGACAGGGGCCCATGGCTACACCTTC.

The chain uses TRBV11-2 and TRBJ2-1, with 8 bases that match TRBD2. CDR3 size: 15 residues. Per the germline V gene, CDR1 is SGHAT and CDR2 is FQNNGV. Unmatched junction bases numbered 0, after V lost 0 bases and J lost 2 bases. The CDR3 DNA reads as TGTGCCAGCAGCTTAGAAGCGGGGGCCTACAATGAGCAGTTCTTC. Residues: CASSLEAGAYNEQFF.

This clone was seen only once. The genes are TRBV2 and TRBJ2-3; D is unresolved. Trimming shortened V by 8 bases and J by 3 bases, and 9 bases separated the two germline ends. Germline CDR1 reads SNHLY; CDR2 reads FYNNEI. This CDR3 has 12 amino acids. CDR3 sequence: CASQRGTDTQYF. CDR3 nucleotides: TGTGCCAGCCAGAGAGGAACAGATACGCAGTATTTT.

The genes are TRBV11-2 and TRBJ2-7, with a tentative D call TRBD1 (6 bases). The V gene's germline CDR1 is SGHAT and CDR2 FQNNGV. The CDR3 spans 14 residues. V was pared by 3 bases and J by 2 bases, with 11 bases between. As DNA, the CDR3 is TGTGCCAGCAGCTTGTGGCAGGGGACCTACGAGCAGTACTTC. Its translation is CASSLWQGTYEQYF.

This chain connects TRBV5-4 to TRBJ2-2; 9 positions match TRBD2. Germline loops: CDR1 SGHNT, CDR2 YYREEE (reference sequence). The CDR3 length is 16 residues. V dropped 1 base and J dropped 6; count of bases not matched to a gene: 7. The CDR3 here is CASSLIMRGGSGELFF. Here the CDR3 DNA reads TGTGCCAGCAGCTTGATTATGCGGGGGGGCTCCGGGGAGCTGTTTTTT.

The J gene is TRBJ1-5, the V gene TRBV21-1. TRBV21-1 corresponds to a pseudogene. This CDR3 has 19 amino acids. The CDR3 DNA follows: TGTGCCAGCAGCAGAGAAGAGGCCCCTCAGAGGGATAGCAATCAGCCCCAGCATTTT. Amino acid sequence: CASSREEAPQRDSNQPQHF.

This chain connects TRBV3-1 (or the pseudogene TRBV3-2) to TRBJ2-3; 14 positions match TRBD2. The CDR3 extends over 19 amino acids. Trimming took 1 base from V and 7 from J; bases not matched to a gene: 13. CDR1 LGHDT and CDR2 YNNKEL come from the germline V gene (reference sequence). The CDR3 here is CASSQGYTSTSGGAYTQYF. The CDR3 DNA follows: TGTGCCAGCAGCCAAGGTTATACCTCGACTAGCGGGGGGGCCTATACGCAGTATTTT.

V usage is TRBV7-2 and J usage is TRBJ2-5, with a tentative D call TRBD2 (5 bases). Germline CDR1 reads SGHTA; CDR2 reads FQGNSA. V was cut by 2 bases and J by 5 bases, with 12 bases left in between. The CDR3 contains 14 residues. The CDR3 coding sequence is TGTGCCAGCAGCTTATTTCCGGGAATCGAGACCCAGTACTTC. Protein product: CASSLFPGIETQYF.

The rearrangement joins TRBV4-1 to TRBJ2-1; 7 bases fit TRBD2. CDR1 is MGHRA and CDR2 is YSYEKL in the germline V gene. The CDR3 has 16 residues. Losses at the gene ends were 1 base for V and 5 bases for J; bases not matched to a gene: 8. DNA for the CDR3: TGCGCCAGCAGCCAAGTTGGTGCGGGGGAGAACAATGAGCAGTTCTTC. Residues: CASSQVGAGENNEQFF.

The genes are TRBV28 and TRBJ2-7, with a possible D match to TRBD1 (5 bases). The length of the CDR3 is 13 residues. V was clipped by 8 bases and J by 0 bases, with 11 bases between them. The germline V gene encodes CDR1 MDHEN and CDR2 SYDVKM. The CDR3 region is CASGDRVSYEQYF. The CDR3 bases are TGTGCCAGCGGCGACAGAGTCTCCTACGAGCAGTACTTC. Together with reference TRBV28 and TRBJ2-7, the CDR3 gives the full variable domain: DVKVTQSSRYLVKRTGEKVFLECVQDMDHENMFWYRQDPGLGLRLIYFSYDVKMKEKGDIPEGYSVSREKKERFSLILESASTNQTSMYLCASGDRVSYEQYFGPGTRLTVT.

The chain combines TRBV11-2 with TRBJ2-1; no firm D call. Germline V lookup: CDR1 SGHAT, CDR2 FQNNGV. V was cut by 0 bases and J by 2 bases, with 14 bases left in between. The CDR3 spans 17 residues. This CDR3 reads CASSLDGRPPTYNEQFF. The CDR3 nucleotides are TGTGCCAGCAGCTTAGATGGCAGGCCTCCAACCTACAATGAGCAGTTCTTC.

V and J are TRBV2 and TRBJ1-5; possible D gene TRBD1, 5 bases. V gave up 6 bases and J gave up 3 bases, with 15 bases separating them. Per germline, CDR1 SNHLY and CDR2 FYNNEI. This CDR3 comprises 15 residues. The CDR3 DNA sequence: TGTGCCAGCAGCGACATCCAGGGAAACAATCAGCCCCAGCATTTT. This sequence encodes CASSDIQGNNQPQHF. The full variable domain, its missing parts supplied by reference TRBV2 and TRBJ1-5, is EPEVTQTPSHQVTQMGQEVILRCVPISNHLYFYWYRQILGQKVEFLVSFYNNEISEKSEIFDDQFSVERPDGSNFTLKIRSTKLEDSAMYFCASSDIQGNNQPQHFGDGTRLSIL.

The gene calls are TRBV5-6 and TRBJ1-3; no clear D. The CDR3 spans 15 residues. Trimming stripped 2 bases from V and 0 bases from J, with 9 bases between. Germline V gene sequence: CDR1 SGHDT, CDR2 YYEEEE. The CDR3 DNA reads TGTGCCAGCAGCTTCACCCCACTCTCTGGAAACACCATATATTTT. Its protein is CASSFTPLSGNTIYF. The full variable domain, with the rest looked up from reference TRBV5-6 and TRBJ1-3, is DAGVTQSPTHLIKTRGQQVTLRCSPKSGHDTVSWYQQALGQGPQFIFQYYEEEERQRGNFPDRFSGHQFPNYSSELNVNALLLGDSALYLCASSFTPLSGNTIYFGEGSWLTVV.